This T cell receptor beta chain originates from a study of OX40 agonist ivuxolimab in advanced cancers. For the study at large: Ivuxolimab, which patients received intravenously every 2 weeks, was dosed at 0.01 to 10 mg/kg. Hepatocellular carcinoma, melanoma, renal cell or head and neck cancer occurred in dose-escalation patients. Partial responses were achieved by three patients, of whom one had hepatocellular carcinoma and two had cutaneous melanoma.

V lost 5 bases and J 10 bases, leaving 14 bases between the germline ends. The V gene's germline CDR1 is LGHNA and CDR2 YSLEER. CDR3 length: 12 residues. Assay used: immunoSEQ multiplex PCR; TCRdb lists only in-frame clones, some missing. The sample records more than 35,000 clones, 80% to 90% being singletons. This sequence originates from an adult with an advanced solid tumor such as melanoma, head and neck, liver or kidney cancer. This rearrangement joins TRBV4-3 to TRBJ2-5; no clear D gene. This material consisted of CD4+ or CD8+ T cells sorted from blood, taken in a trial of the OX40 agonist ivuxolimab. CDR3 sequence: CASSGSDGIQYF. The CDR3 nucleotides read TGCGCCAGCAGCGGATCCGATGGGATCCAGTACTTC.